Listed here are 7 T cell receptor beta chains from one sample, sequenced in a study of neurological immune-mediated disorders (dated 2019 in TCRdb). The time point tag for this specimen amounts to: technical triplicate 1. The library was made by 5' RACE. Sequenced on an Illumina HiSeq 2500. TCRdb itself trimmed the public reads at Q25 with fastp, ran MiXCR and retained productive beta chains. Rows with a matching CDR3 protein are joined into one entry that keeps the most common DNA and genes. This sample comprises 35,000 to 40,000 distinct CDR3 sequences, 11% of them detected only once. About 4% of the sample lies in the top ten. The specimen sequenced was PBMCs. Every receptor here comes from a man aged 60 to 69 with HTLV-1-associated myelopathy (HAM/TSP).

This clonotype has a count of ten or more. The chain employs TRBV29-1 and TRBJ1-2; 7 bases are a match to TRBD1. The V gene's germline CDR1 is SQVTM and CDR2 ANQGSEA. The CDR3 extends over 11 amino acids. J lost 7 bases, V lost 3 bases, and 2 bases had no gene match. CDR3 sequence reads: CSVEQGGGYTF. The CDR3 coding sequence is TGCAGCGTTGAGCAGGGGGGTGGCTACACCTTC.

This clonotype was recorded at least ten times. V is TRBV3-1 and J is TRBJ2-4; 11 bases are a match to TRBD1. The V segment lost 0 bases and the J segment 2 bases; nucleotides outside the gene matches: 6. The CDR3 extends over 18 amino acids. The germline V gene has CDR1 LGHDT and CDR2 YNNKEL (reference sequence). CDR3 nucleotide sequence: TGTGCCAGCAGCCAAGATTTCCGGGACAGGGGGACCAAAAACATTCAGTACTTC. Amino acids: CASSQDFRDRGTKNIQYF.

Ten or more counts support this clonotype. This chain uses TRBV5-6 with TRBJ2-1; TRBD2 agrees at 11 bases. CDR3 size: 15 residues. The V gene's germline CDR1 is SGHDT and CDR2 YYEEEE. The junction had 8 bases not matched to a gene; V was cut back by 3 bases and J by 9 bases. The CDR3 region is CASSWGDLAGGEQFF. CDR3 nucleotide sequence: TGTGCCAGCAGCTGGGGGGACCTAGCGGGAGGTGAGCAGTTCTTC. The full variable domain, its missing parts supplied by reference TRBV5-6 and TRBJ2-1, is DAGVTQSPTHLIKTRGQQVTLRCSPKSGHDTVSWYQQALGQGPQFIFQYYEEEERQRGNFPDRFSGHQFPNYSSELNVNALLLGDSALYLCASSWGDLAGGEQFFGPGTRLTVL.

Only one count was recorded for this clonotype. A much more abundant neighbour one base away suggests this may be a read error. The CDR3 sequence: CASSFGTNGYTF. CDR3 DNA sequence: TGTGCCAGCAGTTTCGGTACTAATGGCTACACCTTC. The rearrangement uses TRBV12-3 or TRBV12-4 and TRBJ1-2, with D unclear. V was trimmed by 3 bases and J by 6 bases, leaving 8 bases between them. The CDR3 contains 12 residues.

Many counts were recorded for this clonotype. CDR3 sequence (DNA): TGCAGTGCTCTCCACGGCAGCTATGGCTACACCTTC. It translates to CSALHGSYGYTF. V is TRBV20-1 and J is TRBJ1-2; no definite D call. The CDR3 loop spans 12 amino acids. Germline assignment: CDR1 DFQATT and CDR2 SNEGSKA (reference sequence). Trimming left V 5 bases short and J 4 bases short, with 11 bases between.

This clonotype was picked up many times. The chain is built from TRBV9 and TRBJ2-7; D is ambiguous. V lost 4 bases to trimming and J lost 6 bases, with 20 bases between them. This CDR3 is 15 amino acids long. Germline V lookup: CDR1 SGDLS, CDR2 YYNGEE. The CDR3 loop reads CASSPYSTIQREQYF. The DNA for the CDR3 is TGTGCCAGCAGCCCCTACTCTACCATACAGCGCGAGCAGTACTTC.

In this sample, this clonotype turned up many times. The chain combines TRBV20-1 with TRBJ2-3; 7 nucleotides match TRBD2. From germline, CDR1 is DFQATT and CDR2 SNEGSKA (reference sequence). The J segment lost 11 bases and the V segment lost 0 bases, leaving 8 bases of the junction unmatched. The CDR3 consists of 13 residues. CDR3 coding DNA: TGCAGTGCTAGAGATCCCTCCGGGAGGCGGCAGTATTTT. Its protein product is CSARDPSGRRQYF.